This TCR beta chain was recorded in a study of cytomegalovirus exposure and HLA in healthy donors. The CDR3 extends over 17 amino acids. The V gene's germline CDR1 is MDHEN and CDR2 SYDVKM. Trimming left V 5 bases short and J 3 bases short, with 22 bases between. This PCR relied on a set of 60 Vbeta primers and 13 Jbeta primers. Only in-frame clones appear in the TCRdb table, and some are missing; sequencing was by immunoSEQ multiplex PCR. The sample has about 120,000 clones; around 76% are singletons. This chain joins TRBV28 and TRBJ1-2, with D possibly being TRBD1 (6 bases). The sample taken for sequencing was PBMCs. This sequence was found in a man between 60 and 75 years old in good health and CMV-seropositive. CDR3 coding DNA: TGTGCCAGCAGTCTATCCCGCCCACAGGGTTCGGACTATGGCTACACCTTC. As protein: CASSLSRPQGSDYGYTF.